The 11 T cell receptor beta chains given below trace back to one sample, sequenced in a study of T cell responses to AZD1222 COVID-19 vaccine. The method was immunoSEQ multiplex PCR; TCRdb's version includes in-frame clones alone and lacks a portion of them. The table includes about 35,000 clones, approximately 86% detected once. Specimen: peripheral blood, collected on day 0 of AZD1222 vaccination. These receptors all stem from an adult in good health.

The chain uses TRBV6-5 and TRBJ1-5; 7 positions match TRBD1. Germline CDR1 MNHEY, CDR2 SVGAGI. V shed 7 bases and J 3 bases; nucleotides not matched to a gene: 9. The CDR3 sequence is 15 residues long. The CDR3 reads CASKRGQESNQPQHF. Written as DNA, the CDR3 is TGTGCCAGCAAAAGGGGGCAGGAATCCAATCAGCCCCAGCATTTT.

V and J are TRBV19 and TRBJ2-7, with D perhaps assigned TRBD1 or TRBD2 (5 bases each). Germline CDR1 reads LNHDA; CDR2 reads SQIVND (reference sequence). Trimming pared 5 bases from V and 0 bases from J, leaving 11 bases between. The CDR3 consists of 14 residues. The CDR3 coding sequence is TGTGCCAGTAGTTCGCCGGGGACCTCCTACGAGCAGTACTTC. It codes for CASSSPGTSYEQYF. Using reference TRBV19 and TRBJ2-7 for the parts outside the CDR3, the full variable domain is DGGITQSPKYLFRKEGQNVTLSCEQNLNHDAMYWYRQDPGQGLRLIYYSQIVNDFQKGDIAEGYSVSREKKESFPLTVTSAQKNPTAFYLCASSSPGTSYEQYFGPGTRLTVT.

This clone was counted between two and nine times. At one end, the junction sequence differs from germline, possibly due to a read error. The V and J genes are TRBV10-3 and TRBJ1-4; possible D gene TRBD1, 5 bases. Germline V gene data show CDR1 as ENHRY and CDR2 as SYGVKD. There are 13 residues in the CDR3. The CDR3 protein is CATSMGANEKLFF. For the CDR3, the DNA is TGTGCCACCAGTATGGGGGCTAATGAAAAACTGTTTTTT.

The chain carries TRBV19 and TRBJ2-7; D perhaps matches TRBD1 (6 bases). CDR3 length: 14 residues. The germline V gene has CDR1 LNHDA and CDR2 SQIVND (reference sequence). V gave up 5 bases and J gave up 4 bases, with 15 bases separating them. The DNA for the CDR3 is TGTGCCAGTAGTCTGGCGGACAGTCTTTACGAGCAGTACTTC. Encoded protein: CASSLADSLYEQYF.

The chain has TRBV5-1 and TRBJ2-7, with D hard to call. V was clipped by 1 base and J by 3 bases, with 8 bases between them. Looked up from germline, CDR1 is SGHRS and CDR2 is YFSETQ. The CDR3 consists of 13 residues. CDR3 in amino acids: CASSLSSIYEQYF. Here the CDR3 DNA reads TGCGCCAGCAGCTTGTCGTCGATCTACGAGCAGTACTTC.

The chain uses TRBV20-1 and TRBJ2-5; D is unresolved. Germline values: CDR1 DFQATT, CDR2 SNEGSKA (reference sequence). The CDR3 length is 14 residues. V was pared by 5 bases and J by 1 base, with 14 bases between. The CDR3 sequence is CSARDTWGQETQYF. The DNA for the CDR3 is TGCAGTGCTCGTGACACCTGGGGCCAAGAGACCCAGTACTTC.

This clone was counted only a few times. The chain recombines TRBV7-2 with TRBJ2-5, with D possibly being TRBD1 (6 bases). The V and J ends lost 5 bases and 4 bases respectively, with 11 bases between them. The CDR3 runs 13 residues. The germline V gene has CDR1 SGHTA and CDR2 FQGNSA. CDR3 loop: CASSPVGAETQYF. The CDR3 bases are TGTGCCAGCAGCCCGGTGGGGGCAGAGACCCAGTACTTC. Complete variable domain (other parts from reference TRBV7-2 and TRBJ2-5): GAGVSQSPSNKVTEKGKDVELRCDPISGHTALYWYRQSLGQGLEFLIYFQGNSAPDKSGLPSDRFSAERTGGSVSTLTIQRTQQEDSAVYLCASSPVGAETQYFGPGTRLLVL.

This clone was seen just once. The rearrangement joins TRBV28 to TRBJ2-1, with 9 bases identical to TRBD1. Germline CDR1 reads MDHEN; CDR2 reads SYDVKM. The CDR3 is 16 residues long. V dropped 5 bases and J dropped 3; count of bases not matched to a gene: 8. The CDR3 reads CASSPGTGGVYNEQFF. The DNA for the CDR3 is TGTGCCAGCAGTCCAGGAACAGGGGGCGTCTACAATGAGCAGTTCTTC.

This sequence joins TRBV28 and TRBJ1-2; 8 bases match TRBD1. The V gene end was trimmed by 4 bases and the J gene end by 4 bases; junction bases not matched to a gene: 8. This CDR3 comprises 15 residues. Germline CDR1 and CDR2: MDHEN and SYDVKM. The CDR3: CASSSPQGAGYGYTF. The CDR3 DNA is TGTGCCAGCAGTTCACCCCAGGGGGCGGGCTATGGCTACACCTTC.

The genes are TRBV28 and TRBJ2-1, with D possibly TRBD1 on 6 matching bases. Germline V lookup: CDR1 MDHEN, CDR2 SYDVKM. CDR3 length: 15 amino acids. Trimming stripped 7 bases from V and 3 bases from J, with 16 bases between. The CDR3 spells CASTSGQGIYNEQFF. CDR3 in DNA: TGTGCCAGCACCTCGGGGCAGGGGATCTACAATGAGCAGTTCTTC.

V usage is TRBV6-5 and J usage is TRBJ1-3, with D unclear. V lost 8 bases and J 1 base, leaving 9 bases between the germline ends. The CDR3 runs to 13 residues. The V gene's germline CDR1 is MNHEY and CDR2 SVGAGI. CDR3 DNA: TGTGCCAGCCGGACTCCTTCTGGAAACACCATATATTTT. Protein sequence: CASRTPSGNTIYF.